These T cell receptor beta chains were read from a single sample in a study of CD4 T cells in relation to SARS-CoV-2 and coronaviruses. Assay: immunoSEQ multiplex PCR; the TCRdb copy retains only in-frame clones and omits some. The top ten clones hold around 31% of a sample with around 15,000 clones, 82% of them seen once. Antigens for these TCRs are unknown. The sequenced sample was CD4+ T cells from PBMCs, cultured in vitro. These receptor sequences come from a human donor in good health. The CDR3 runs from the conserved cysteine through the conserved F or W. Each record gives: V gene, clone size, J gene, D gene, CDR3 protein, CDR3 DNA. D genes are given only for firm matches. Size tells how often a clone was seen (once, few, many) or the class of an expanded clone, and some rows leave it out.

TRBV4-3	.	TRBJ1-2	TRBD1	CASRRQGEAPYGYTF	TGCGCCAGCAGGCGACAGGGAGAAGCGCCTTATGGCTACACCTTC
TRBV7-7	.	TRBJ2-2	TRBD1	CASSPGTGKAGELFF	TGTGCCAGCAGCCCGGGGACAGGGAAGGCCGGGGAGCTGTTTTTT
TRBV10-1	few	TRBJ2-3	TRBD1	CASRPRDRESTDTQYF	TGCGCCAGCAGGCCCAGGGACAGGGAAAGCACAGATACGCAGTATTTT
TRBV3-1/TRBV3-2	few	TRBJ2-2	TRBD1	CASRTGLTGELFF	TGTGCCAGCCGGACAGGGTTAACCGGGGAGCTGTTTTTT
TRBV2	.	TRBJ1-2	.	CASSGTLGGYTF	TGTGCCAGCTCCGGGACGTTGGGTGGCTACACCTTC
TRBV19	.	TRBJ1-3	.	CASSSQISGNTIYF	TGTGCCAGTAGTTCGCAGATCTCTGGAAACACCATATATTTT
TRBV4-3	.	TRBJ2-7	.	CASSSYVLGGQSSYEQYF	TGCGCCAGCAGCTCGTACGTCCTGGGGGGACAGTCCTCCTACGAGCAGTACTTC
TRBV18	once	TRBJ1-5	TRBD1	CASSPGTGHQPQHF	TGTGCCAGCTCACCTGGGACAGGCCATCAGCCCCAGCATTTT
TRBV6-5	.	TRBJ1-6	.	CASGTWTVNSPLHF	TGTGCCAGCGGGACTTGGACAGTAAATTCACCCCTCCACTTT
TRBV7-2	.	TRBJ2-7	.	CASSFELGGEQYF	TGTGCCAGCAGCTTTGAATTAGGGGGCGAGCAGTACTTC
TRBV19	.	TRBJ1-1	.	CASSIGSHTEAFF	TGTGCCAGTAGTATAGGGTCCCACACTGAAGCTTTCTTT
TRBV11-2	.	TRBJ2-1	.	CASRYGIVGGNEQFF	TGTGCCAGCAGGTACGGTATCGTGGGAGGCAATGAGCAGTTCTTC
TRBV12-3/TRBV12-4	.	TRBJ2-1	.	CASSLRYEQFF	TGTGCCAGCAGTTTACGGTACGAGCAGTTCTTC
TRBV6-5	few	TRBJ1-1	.	CASSLQISRGEAFF	TGTGCCAGCAGCCTACAAATCTCTCGGGGTGAAGCTTTCTTT
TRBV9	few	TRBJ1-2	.	CASSVDGSQGSYGYTF	TGTGCCAGCAGCGTAGATGGAAGTCAGGGTTCCTATGGCTACACCTTC
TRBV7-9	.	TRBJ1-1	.	CASSFDGANTEAFF	TGTGCCAGCAGCTTCGACGGAGCGAACACTGAAGCTTTCTTT
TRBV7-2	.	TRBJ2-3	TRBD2	CASSLEWERGGYTQYF	TGTGCCAGCAGCTTAGAATGGGAGCGGGGGGGCTATACGCAGTATTTT
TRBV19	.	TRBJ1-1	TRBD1	CASRTGENREAFF	TGTGCCAGTAGGACAGGGGAAAACCGGGAGGCTTTCTTT
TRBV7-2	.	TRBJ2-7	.	CASSPRGSGYSYEQYF	TGTGCCAGCAGCCCGCGGGGTAGCGGCTACTCCTACGAGCAGTACTTC
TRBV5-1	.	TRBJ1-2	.	CASVGDSRTHGYTF	TGCGCCAGCGTGGGGGATTCGAGGACCCATGGCTACACCTTC
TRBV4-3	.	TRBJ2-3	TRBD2	CASSQELREGTDTQYF	TGCGCCAGCAGCCAAGAACTGCGGGAGGGCACAGATACGCAGTATTTT
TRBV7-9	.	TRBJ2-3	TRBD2	CASSFWGRGADTQYF	TGTGCCAGCAGCTTTTGGGGCCGGGGGGCAGATACGCAGTATTTT
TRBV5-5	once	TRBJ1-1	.	CASSLPRTNTEAFF	TGTGCCAGCAGCCTGCCGAGGACGAACACTGAAGCTTTCTTT
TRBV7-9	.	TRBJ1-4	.	CASSLDLGSREKLFF	TGTGCCAGCAGCCTCGACCTCGGATCGCGTGAAAAACTGTTTTTT
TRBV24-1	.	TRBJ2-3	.	CATAQGSTDTQYF	TGTGCCACAGCGCAGGGGAGCACAGATACGCAGTATTTT
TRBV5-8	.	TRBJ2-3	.	CASNPWGGGRGEDTQYF	TGTGCCAGCAACCCCTGGGGGGGCGGCAGGGGGGAAGATACGCAGTATTTT
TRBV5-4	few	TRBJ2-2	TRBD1	CASSLRTGLTGELFF	TGTGCCAGCAGCTTGAGGACAGGGCTAACCGGGGAGCTGTTTTTT
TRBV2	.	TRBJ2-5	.	CASTLGPIQETQYF	TGTGCCAGCACCCTAGGACCTATCCAAGAGACCCAGTACTTC
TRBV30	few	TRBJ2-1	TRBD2	CAWSRKGLAGENEQFF	TGTGCCTGGAGTCGTAAGGGCCTAGCGGGAGAGAATGAGCAGTTCTTC
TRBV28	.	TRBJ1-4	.	CASSLVNWGGNREKLFF	TGTGCCAGCAGTTTAGTGAACTGGGGGGGTAACCGTGAAAAACTGTTTTTT
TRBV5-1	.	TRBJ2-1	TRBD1	CASSALTGGLNEQFF	TGCGCCAGCAGCGCCCTGACAGGGGGCTTAAATGAGCAGTTCTTC
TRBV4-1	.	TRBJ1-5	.	CASSQDILGNQPQHF	TGCGCCAGCAGCCAAGATATTCTTGGCAATCAGCCCCAGCATTTT
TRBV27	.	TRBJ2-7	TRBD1	CASSRLLRQGAYEQYF	TGTGCCAGCAGCCGACTTCTAAGACAGGGGGCCTACGAGCAGTACTTC
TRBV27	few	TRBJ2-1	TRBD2	CASGSGTRRRGEQFF	TGTGCCAGTGGCTCCGGGACTAGGAGGAGGGGTGAGCAGTTCTTC
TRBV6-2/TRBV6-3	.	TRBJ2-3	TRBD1	CASSSRDRAIDTQYF	TGTGCCAGCAGTTCCCGGGACAGGGCCATAGATACGCAGTATTTT
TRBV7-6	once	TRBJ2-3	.	CASSLSGNTPTSTDTQYF	TGTGCCAGCAGCTTATCGGGGAACACACCAACCAGCACAGATACGCAGTATTTT
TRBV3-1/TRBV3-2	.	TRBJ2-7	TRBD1	CASRREGTGGLRQYF	TGTGCCAGCAGGCGCGAGGGGACAGGGGGCTTACGGCAGTACTTC